This T cell receptor (beta chain) was sequenced for a study of T cells in Graves' hyperthyroidism and ophthalmopathy (dated by TCRdb to about 2019). Describing the broader study: Peripheral blood samples were taken at initial diagnosis, before any treatment was given. TCR V-J signatures able to tell the groups apart were searched for in a discovery cohort of 95 or so patients, of whom more than 40 had Graves' ophthalmopathy and roughly 59 had stable Graves' hyperthyroidism. Prospective prediction of ophthalmopathy was tested in an independent validation cohort of fewer than 20 hyperthyroidism patients and 15 to 17 patients who later progressed to ophthalmopathy. The 85 to 100 discovery patients were randomly split 7:3 into training and test sets. In about six Graves' hyperthyroidism patients, the study also compared T-cell repertoires from thyroid tissue with T-cell repertoires from blood. After sampling, hyperthyroidism patients received methimazole starting at 30 mg daily, and ophthalmopathy patients received high-dose intravenous methylprednisolone. According to the paper, TCR Vbeta CDR3 sequencing was carried out on approximately 140 peripheral blood samples, which came from 40 to 45 ophthalmopathy, around 75 hyperthyroidism and roughly 17 progressor patients.

Comment on this clonotype: The antigen it recognizes is unknown. One base away there is no much larger clone; base qualities are not given.

As encoded in the germline V gene, CDR1 is WSHSY while CDR2 is SAAADI. Counted from cysteine to phenylalanine, this CDR3 has 14 amino acids. Solely the CDR3 DNA is kept, with 42 bases framed from the first base. The germline V end is reduced by 8 bases and the J end by 9 bases; junction bases left unmatched: 12. Beyond this particular receptor, the publication reports: Sample size was not statistically predetermined, and investigators were not blinded to group allocation. A 13 V-J signature model separated ophthalmopathy from stable hyperthyroidism, with 87.88% sensitivity and roughly 81% specificity in cross-validation and 80%/75% in testing. Most expanded thyroid clonotypes (frequency above 0.001) were also found in blood, which suggests that blood repertoires may mirror thyroid immune responses. In validation, the model predicted progression to ophthalmopathy with about 71% sensitivity and approximately 74% specificity, a median of about 6.7 months before onset.

The TCR beta CDR3 regions were amplified from the RNA transcripts. The first round of RT-PCR for the TCR CDR3 was performed with the HTBI primer set and the Qiagen OneStep RT-PCR kit. A second multiplex PCR round built the libraries, followed by size selection and purification. The libraries were sequenced on an Illumina HiSeq2000 using paired-end 100 bp reads. The study's processing was this. SOAPnuke was used to process the raw data, throwing out any read that contained adapters or uncalled bases, had a mean Phred below 15, or lacked an exact constant-primer or identifier match. High-quality paired reads were merged using COPE v1.2.5, and each unique nucleotide sequence was defined as a clonotype. Clonotypes were aligned to IMGT TRBV, TRBD and TRBJ reference segments using MiTCR v1.1. The analysis included only V-J combinations with a frequency above 0.0001, which together covered roughly 99% of the repertoires. A TCS score was defined as the ratio between F50 (clonal expansion) and ExV (chaos), using BLOSUM62-based TCRdist between CDR3 peptides within each V-J. Welch's t-statistics and random forest reduced roughly 530 V-J features to under 15, which were used in a naive Bayes classifier (R e1071). Clones were called with MiXCR by TCRdb after fastp trimmed the public reads at Q25, and only in-frame beta chains were retained. Each entry is one CDR3 protein sequence, shown with its most common DNA and genes. TCRdb's processing, not the study's, gives the V and J calls here. Across this sample there are hundreds of thousands of distinct CDR3 sequences, with approximately 20% seen only once. The top ten hold roughly 44% of the sample.

Ophthalmopathy patients had moderately to severely active disease, with a Clinical Activity Score of 3 or more, a NOSPECS grade of 4 or more, and a disease duration of less than 3 months. The study excluded patients with uncontrolled infections, other autoimmune diseases, pregnancy or lactation. Clinical symptoms, serum thyroxine and TRAb, thyroid ultrasound, and orbital computed tomography formed the basis for the diagnoses. Ficoll-Paque density gradient centrifugation was used to isolate PBMCs from 9.5 to 10 ml of fresh peripheral blood. Trizol reagent was used to extract total RNA, and RNA quality was then checked on an Agilent 2100 Bioanalyzer.

This clonotype was sampled from a man between 35 and 55 years old with Graves' ophthalmopathy. The sequenced sample was blood. This chain joins TRBV10-2 to TRBJ2-1; TRBD1 matches 8 bases in the middle. The bases read TGCGCCAGCGGTTCCCCCTTCCAGGGGGCTGAGCAGTTCTTC. It is translated as CASGSPFQGAEQFF.